This passage covers 32 T cell receptor beta chains from one sample sequenced in a study of blood T cell repertoires in COVID-19. The data were produced by immunoSEQ multiplex PCR, yet TCRdb's version contains in-frame clones alone and is incomplete. The sample lists fewer than 350,000 clones; roughly 79% were seen once. Sequencing was performed on peripheral blood. These receptors all come from a woman between 55 and 75 years old with active or convalescent COVID-19.

The CDR3, as DNA: TGTGCCAGCGCCAAATTCGCGGTTAAGTACGAGCAGTACTTC. Translated: CASAKFAVKYEQYF. The chain is built from TRBV6-5 and TRBJ2-7; D gene unclear. Germline V gene lookup returns CDR1 MNHEY and CDR2 SVGAGI. CDR3 length: 14 residues. Trimming pared 8 bases from V and 4 bases from J, leaving 18 bases between.

This clone was seen just once. The chain combines TRBV10-3 with TRBJ2-1; no clear D gene. The ends were cut back, 3 bases at V and 6 bases at J, with 9 bases in the middle. Germline V gene data show CDR1 as ENHRY and CDR2 as SYGVKD. The CDR3 consists of 13 residues. CDR3 loop: CAISDPKANEQFF. The CDR3 DNA reads TGTGCCATCAGTGATCCCAAAGCCAATGAGCAGTTCTTC.

V usage is TRBV5-1 and J usage is TRBJ1-2, with D possibly being TRBD1 (5 bases). Trimming took 0 bases from V and 4 from J, leaving 13 bases between them. This CDR3 spans 15 amino acids. The germline V gene has CDR1 SGHRS and CDR2 YFSETQ. The CDR3 loop reads CASSLEGSTAYGYTF. The CDR3 DNA sequence: TGCGCCAGCAGCTTGGAGGGATCGACAGCCTATGGCTACACCTTC.

This clone is classed as medium-sized (0.01 to 0.1%). The chain has TRBV7-8 and TRBJ2-6, with TRBD2 matching over 8 bases. The CDR3 spans 19 residues. The germline V gene encodes CDR1 SGHVS and CDR2 FQNEAQ. The ends lost 7 bases at V and 0 bases at J; junction bases unmatched: 14. CDR3: CASTHAGGPYFSGANVLTF. The CDR3 DNA reads TGTGCCAGCACCCACGCGGGGGGACCTTACTTCTCTGGGGCCAACGTCCTGACTTTC.

The rearrangement uses TRBV7-3 and TRBJ2-5; 12 bases agree with TRBD2. In germline, CDR1 is SGHTA, CDR2 FQGTGA. The CDR3 contains 14 residues. V trimming: 5 bases; J trimming: 5 bases; junction bases outside the gene matches: 3. The DNA for the CDR3 is TGTGCCAGCAGCCCTAGCGGGGGGGCGGAGACCCAGTACTTC. This translates into CASSPSGGAETQYF.

V usage is TRBV18 and J usage is TRBJ1-4; TRBD1 aligns across 7 bases. The CDR3 runs 17 residues. V dropped 1 base and J dropped 7; count of bases not matched to a gene: 12. Germline values: CDR1 KGHSH, CDR2 LQKENI. The CDR3 DNA sequence: TGTGCCAGCTCACCACTCCCCCGGGACAGTGAGGGTGAAAAACTGTTTTTT. It codes for CASSPLPRDSEGEKLFF.

This chain uses TRBV9 with TRBJ2-3; D remains unclear. Trimming shortened V by 7 bases and J by 5 bases, and 14 bases separated the two germline ends. Looked up from germline, CDR1 is SGDLS and CDR2 is YYNGEE. CDR3 length: 13 residues. The chain's CDR3 is CASEDRVGDTQYF. CDR3 coding DNA: TGTGCCAGCGAAGATCGGGTCGGAGATACGCAGTATTTT.

The rearrangement links TRBV24-1 to TRBJ1-4, with 7 bases matching TRBD1. In germline, CDR1 is KGHDR, CDR2 SFDVKD. Germline trimming cut 1 base from V and 0 bases from J; bases unmatched to any gene: 1. CDR3 length: 16 residues. For the CDR3, the DNA is TGTGCCACCAGTGATTTAACAGGGGCAACTAATGAAAAACTGTTTTTT. This gives the protein CATSDLTGATNEKLFF.

V usage is TRBV5-4 and J usage is TRBJ2-5; 8 bases are a match to TRBD1. Germline lookup yields CDR1 SGHNT and CDR2 YYREEE (reference sequence). The trim removed 4 bases at V and 5 bases at J, leaving 7 bases unmatched. CDR3 length: 14 amino acids. DNA for the CDR3: TGTGCCAGCAGCCCACCAGGGGGCGCGGAGACCCAGTACTTC. The encoded protein is CASSPPGGAETQYF. Using reference TRBV5-4 and TRBJ2-5 for the parts outside the CDR3, the full variable domain is ETGVTQSPTHLIKTRGQQVTLRCSSQSGHNTVSWYQQALGQGPQFIFQYYREEENGRGNFPPRFSGLQFPNYSSELNVNALELDDSALYLCASSPPGGAETQYFGPGTRLLVL.

The genes are TRBV6-6 and TRBJ1-6; D unresolved. V dropped 6 bases and J dropped 0 bases, with 12 bases sitting between them. The germline V gene has CDR1 MNHNY and CDR2 SVGAGI (reference sequence). The CDR3 is 16 residues long. CDR3 protein: CASRPGADSYNSPLHF. CDR3 coding DNA: TGTGCCAGCAGACCCGGAGCCGACTCCTATAATTCACCCCTCCACTTT.

The rearrangement links TRBV28 to TRBJ2-3; 7 nucleotides match TRBD1. The V gene's germline CDR1 is MDHEN and CDR2 SYDVKM. This CDR3 comprises 15 residues. Trimming cost V 6 bases and J 6 bases; bases outside gene matches: 12. The CDR3: CASRQAGTVSDTQYF. The DNA for the CDR3 is TGTGCCAGCAGACAGGCCGGGACAGTGAGCGATACGCAGTATTTT. Complete variable domain (other parts from reference TRBV28 and TRBJ2-3): DVKVTQSSRYLVKRTGEKVFLECVQDMDHENMFWYRQDPGLGLRLIYFSYDVKMKEKGDIPEGYSVSREKKERFSLILESASTNQTSMYLCASRQAGTVSDTQYFGPGTRLTVL.

In this sample, this clone turned up once. The V and J genes are TRBV20-1 and TRBJ2-1, with TRBD2 matching 7 bases. The CDR3 contains 11 residues. Trimming took 6 bases from V and 15 from J; bases not matched to a gene: 11. CDR1 and CDR2 (germline): DFQATT, SNEGSKA (reference sequence). Here the CDR3 reads CSAKDGLVPFF. Here the CDR3 DNA reads TGCAGTGCCAAAGATGGACTAGTGCCGTTCTTC.

This chain links TRBV11-2 with TRBJ2-7; D is uncertain. There are 11 residues in the CDR3. V was trimmed by 4 bases and J by 5 bases, leaving 6 bases between them. Germline assignment: CDR1 SGHAT and CDR2 FQNNGV. CDR3 loop: CASSSHHEQYF. The CDR3 nucleotides read TGTGCCAGCAGCTCCCATCACGAGCAGTACTTC.

The V and J genes are TRBV9 and TRBJ2-1, with 9 bases fitting TRBD2. CDR1 is SGDLS, CDR2 YYNGEE, per germline. The V gene end was trimmed by 6 bases and the J gene end by 11 bases; junction bases not matched to a gene: 12. The CDR3 runs 14 residues. CDR3 bases: TGTGCCAGCAATAGTCATCAGCGGGGGGAACAGCAGTTCTTC. Encoded protein: CASNSHQRGEQQFF.

As regards this clone: At the DNA level, this CDR3 is encoded by other sequences in the same sample as well. This chain joins TRBV19 and TRBJ2-1; D unclear. The CDR3 spans 12 residues. V was pared by 3 bases and J by 4 bases, with 4 bases between. Germline V lookup: CDR1 LNHDA, CDR2 SQIVND (reference sequence). The CDR3 reads CASSIPYNEQFF. CDR3 in DNA: TGTGCCAGTAGTATTCCTTACAATGAGCAGTTCTTC.

This chain connects TRBV3-1 (or the pseudogene TRBV3-2) to TRBJ1-2; 9 positions match TRBD1. V lost 1 base, J lost 7 bases, and 4 bases stayed unmatched. CDR3 length: 14 amino acids. Germline V CDR1 and CDR2: LGHDT, YNNKEL (reference sequence). DNA for the CDR3: TGTGCCAGCAGCCAAGGACAGGGGGTTGGTGGCTACACCTTC. Protein: CASSQGQGVGGYTF.

The chain carries TRBV5-8 and TRBJ2-3; TRBD1 might be the D (6 bases). The CDR3 consists of 15 residues. Germline V CDR1 and CDR2: SGHTS, YDEGEE. V lost 4 bases to trimming and J lost 5 bases, with 17 bases between them. Here the CDR3 reads CASSETGKERDTQYF. The CDR3 DNA is TGTGCCAGCAGCGAGACAGGTAAGGAGAGAGATACGCAGTATTTT.

V and J are TRBV10-3 and TRBJ2-3; TRBD2 matches at 13 bases. Germline-derived CDR1 and CDR2 are ENHRY and SYGVKD. The CDR3 spans 18 residues. The trim removed 5 bases at V and 4 bases at J, leaving 12 bases unmatched. The CDR3 is CAISPLPFTSGGADTQYF. CDR3 bases: TGTGCCATCAGTCCCCTCCCTTTTACTAGCGGGGGGGCAGATACGCAGTATTTT.

V gene TRBV10-2 combines with J gene TRBJ2-7, with D possibly TRBD2 on 5 matching bases. This CDR3 spans 16 amino acids. Germline values: CDR1 WSHSY, CDR2 SAAADI. V was shortened by 2 bases and J by 3 bases, with 17 bases between the two germline ends. The CDR3 protein is CASSEPAGRKFYEQYF. The CDR3 nucleotides read TGCGCCAGCAGTGAGCCGGCGGGCAGAAAGTTCTACGAGCAGTACTTC.

This rearrangement joins TRBV6-5 to TRBJ1-1; D is undetermined. This CDR3 has 14 amino acids. Germline CDR1 is MNHEY and CDR2 is SVGAGI. Trimming took off 2 bases at V and 8 bases at J, with 15 bases between the two ends. For the CDR3, the DNA is TGTGCCAGCAGTTACCCGGGAGGGTATGAGGAAGCTTTCTTT. Residues: CASSYPGGYEEAFF.

The chain has TRBV10-1 and TRBJ1-5, with TRBD1 matching 8 bases. V gave up 2 bases and J gave up 6 bases; unmatched junction bases: 3. From germline, CDR1 is WNHNN and CDR2 SYGVQD (reference sequence). The CDR3 is made up of 14 amino acids. CDR3 protein: CASSEPGGGQPQHF. For the CDR3, the DNA is TGCGCCAGCAGTGAGCCAGGGGGCGGTCAGCCCCAGCATTTT.

V is TRBV5-1 and J is TRBJ2-3, with D possibly being TRBD2 (6 bases). From germline, CDR1 is SGHRS and CDR2 YFSETQ. The CDR3 consists of 15 residues. The V end lost 5 bases, the J end lost 2 bases, and 15 bases lay between the germline ends. The CDR3 DNA is TGCGCCAGCAGTGGGGCGGGACCCTCCACAGATACGCAGTATTTT. This sequence encodes CASSGAGPSTDTQYF.

This clone was found once. The chain has TRBV5-4 and TRBJ2-7; D perhaps matches TRBD2 (6 bases). Trimming stripped 0 bases from V and 2 bases from J, with 15 bases between. The germline CDR1 and CDR2 sequences are SGHNT and YYREEE (reference sequence). This CDR3 contains 16 residues. The CDR3 bases are TGTGCCAGCAGCTTGGTGGGGGGTTGGGCAGCCTACGAGCAGTACTTC. Its translation: CASSLVGGWAAYEQYF.

The chain employs TRBV4-1 and TRBJ1-2; 8 bases agree with TRBD1. The trim removed 1 base at V and 1 base at J, leaving 5 bases unmatched. Germline CDR1 is MGHRA and CDR2 is YSYEKL. The CDR3 is made up of 16 amino acids. CDR3: CASSQVGGQGNYGYTF. The CDR3 DNA sequence: TGCGCCAGCAGCCAAGTAGGAGGACAGGGTAACTATGGCTACACCTTC.

The gene calls are TRBV5-1 and TRBJ2-1, with 8 nucleotides matching TRBD1. CDR1 is SGHRS, CDR2 YFSETQ, per germline. The CDR3 runs to 16 residues. The V gene end was trimmed by 0 bases and the J gene end by 0 bases; junction bases not matched to a gene: 2. The CDR3 sequence is CASSLGTGGSYNEQFF. CDR3 DNA: TGCGCCAGCAGCTTGGGTACAGGGGGCTCCTACAATGAGCAGTTCTTC.

The rearrangement links TRBV29-1 to TRBJ1-2, with TRBD1 matching 7 bases. The J segment lost 4 bases and the V segment lost 2 bases, leaving 4 bases of the junction unmatched. Germline CDR1 SQVTM, CDR2 ANQGSEA. The CDR3 consists of 13 residues. The CDR3 is CSVERQGAYGYTF. The CDR3, as DNA: TGCAGCGTTGAACGACAGGGAGCCTATGGCTACACCTTC.

This chain connects TRBV27 to TRBJ2-5; 8 nucleotides line up with TRBD1. Germline lookup yields CDR1 MNHEY and CDR2 SMNVEV (reference sequence). The CDR3 loop spans 13 amino acids. V shed 11 bases and J 5 bases; nucleotides not matched to a gene: 10. The CDR3: CAPGGRGRETQYF. Written as DNA, the CDR3 is TGTGCCCCAGGAGGCAGGGGGCGGGAGACCCAGTACTTC.

The chain uses TRBV7-7 and TRBJ2-5, with 9 bases fitting TRBD2. Germline V gene sequence: CDR1 SSHAT, CDR2 FNYEAQ (reference sequence). The ends lost 2 bases at V and 1 base at J; junction bases unmatched: 5. The CDR3 is 16 amino acids. The CDR3 nucleotides read TGTGCCAGCAGCTTAAGGGTTAGCGGGGGCCAAGAGACCCAGTACTTC. Encoded protein: CASSLRVSGGQETQYF.

The chain is built from TRBV7-2 and TRBJ2-3, with 7 bases fitting TRBD2. Germline V gene sequence: CDR1 SGHTA, CDR2 FQGNSA. The CDR3 is 15 amino acids. V lost 2 bases and J lost 1; bases outside the gene matches: 3. CDR3 sequence (DNA): TGTGCCAGCAGCTTACATCTAGCGGGCACAGATACGCAGTATTTT. Translation: CASSLHLAGTDTQYF.

As to this clone: Other DNA sequences in this specimen translate into the identical CDR3. The V and J genes are TRBV6-5 and TRBJ1-2; D not certain. Looked up from germline, CDR1 is MNHEY and CDR2 is SVGAGI. The V end lost 6 bases, the J end lost 3 bases, and 11 bases lay between the germline ends. The CDR3 spans 13 residues. CDR3 in DNA: TGTGCCAGCAGACCCGGCGGAGACTATGGCTACACCTTC. Its translation: CASRPGGDYGYTF.

The chain has TRBV2 and TRBJ1-4, with a tentative D call TRBD1 (6 bases). Trimming pared 1 base from V and 5 bases from J, leaving 11 bases between. Germline CDR1 reads SNHLY; CDR2 reads FYNNEI. CDR3 size: 15 residues. The CDR3 is CASSEGWGRNEKLFF. The DNA of the CDR3 is TGTGCCAGCAGTGAAGGCTGGGGGCGAAATGAAAAACTGTTTTTT.

J is TRBJ1-2 and V is TRBV7-6; a weak D match, TRBD1 (5 bases). CDR1 SGHVS and CDR2 FNYEAQ come from the germline V gene. The CDR3 length is 12 residues. Trimming cost V 5 bases and J 4 bases, with 8 bases left between them. As DNA, the CDR3 is TGTGCCAGCAGCCCAGGGTCCTATGGCTACACCTTC. Translating gives CASSPGSYGYTF.